These T cell receptor beta chains were read from a single sample in a study of cytomegalovirus exposure and HLA in healthy donors. Libraries were prepared by immunoSEQ multiplex PCR; TCRdb keeps only in-frame clonotypes and omits some of them. The profile covers over 150,000 clones, with about 80% appearing a single time and 1% taken by the ten largest. What was sequenced was PBMCs. The receptor source for this set is a woman aged 45-65 years in good health and CMV-seropositive. Each CDR3 is given with its conserved first and last residue. A D gene is named only where the DNA matches it firmly. Size values are once, few and many counts, or a class for expanded clones, and some rows have none.

TRBV6-4,TRBJ1-1,.,TRBD1,TGTGCCAGCAGTGACCCCCAGGACAGGGGATGGAGCACTGAAGCTTTCTTT,CASSDPQDRGWSTEAFF
TRBV19,TRBJ2-5,.,.,TGTGCCAGTAGTAGGAGACAGAAAGAGATTACCCAAGAGACCCAGTACTTC,CASSRRQKEITQETQYF
TRBV5-6,TRBJ2-1,.,.,TGTGCCAGCAGCTTGCGGGGTCCCTACAATGAGCAGTTCTTC,CASSLRGPYNEQFF
TRBV27,TRBJ2-3,.,TRBD2,TGTGCCAGCAGTCTGGGACTAGTCTCTACGCAGTATTTT,CASSLGLVSTQYF
TRBV7-2,TRBJ2-3,.,TRBD2,TGTGCCAGCAGCCTCCAGCGGGGGGATCGCACAGATACGCAGTATTTT,CASSLQRGDRTDTQYF
TRBV28,TRBJ1-1,.,.,TGTGCCAGCAGTTTGGGGCCAGTGGGCGAGTCCACTGAAGCTTTCTTT,CASSLGPVGESTEAFF
TRBV5-1,TRBJ1-1,.,TRBD1,TGCGCCAGCAGCTTCCGGACAGGGAACACTGAAGCTTTCTTT,CASSFRTGNTEAFF
TRBV28,TRBJ2-2,.,.,TGTGCCAGCAGGGCCGGGGGATTCGTCACCGGGGAGCTGTTTTTT,CASRAGGFVTGELFF
TRBV28,TRBJ1-4,.,TRBD1,TGTGCCAGCAGTTTATGGGGACAGGGGGGTGAAAAACTGTTTTTT,CASSLWGQGGEKLFF
TRBV11-2,TRBJ2-2,.,.,TGTGCCAGCAGCTTTACGAACACCGGGGAGCTGTTTTTT,CASSFTNTGELFF
TRBV18,TRBJ2-7,.,.,TGTGCCAGCTCACTCGGACAGCGCTACGAGCAGTACTTC,CASSLGQRYEQYF
TRBV6-1,TRBJ2-1,.,TRBD2,TGTGCCAGCAGTGGGCCGGGGCGGGAGAGTTGGAATGAGCAGTTCTTC,CASSGPGRESWNEQFF
TRBV9,TRBJ2-7,once,TRBD2,TGTGCCAGCAGCCCTACCAGCGCACGTACTAGCGGGATTCCGGCGCAGTACTTC,CASSPTSARTSGIPAQYF
TRBV6-5,TRBJ2-7,.,TRBD1,TGTGCCAGCAGCCCTGACAGGGAGATCTACGAGCAGTACTTC,CASSPDREIYEQYF
TRBV19,TRBJ1-5,.,.,TGTGCCAGTAGTATGGCGGTCGGTCAGCCCCAGCATTTT,CASSMAVGQPQHF
TRBV11-2,TRBJ2-5,.,.,TGTGCCAGCAGCTTAGTTCGGGGAGCCGGGGAGACCCAGTACTTC,CASSLVRGAGETQYF
TRBV7-6,TRBJ2-7,.,.,TGTGCCAGCAGCGCTCGGGAGCGGTACGAGCAGTACTTC,CASSARERYEQYF
TRBV7-2,TRBJ1-1,.,.,TGTGCCAGCAGCTTAGTGCAGGGCCACTACACTGAAGCTTTCTTT,CASSLVQGHYTEAFF
TRBV2,TRBJ2-5,once,TRBD2,TGTGCCAGCGTCCGGGAGGGTGTAGAGACCCAGTACTTC,CASVREGVETQYF
TRBV19,TRBJ1-5,.,TRBD1,TGTGCCATGCGACAGGGGCTTCATCAGCCCCAGCATTTT,CAMRQGLHQPQHF
TRBV18,TRBJ1-4,.,TRBD1,TGTGCCAGCTCACCCCAGGGGGCTAGTACTAATGAAAAACTGTTTTTT,CASSPQGASTNEKLFF
TRBV29-1,TRBJ2-2,.,TRBD1,TGCAGCGTACCCGTCGGACAGGTGAACACCGGGGAGCTGTTTTTT,CSVPVGQVNTGELFF
TRBV27,TRBJ2-1,.,TRBD1,TGTGCCAGCAGCCCCAGAGGGACAGGGACCTACAATGAGCAGTTCTTC,CASSPRGTGTYNEQFF
TRBV6-4,TRBJ2-5,once,.,TGTGCCAGCAGTGGTAAACGGGAGACCCAGTACTTC,CASSGKRETQYF
TRBV5-4,TRBJ2-1,.,TRBD2,TGTGCCAGCAGCTTCCTTACTAGCGGGGGTTACAATGAGCAGTTCTTC,CASSFLTSGGYNEQFF
TRBV7-2,TRBJ2-1,once,.,TGTGCCAGCAGCTTAGAGTGGGGCCCAAGGAATGAGCAGTTCTTC,CASSLEWGPRNEQFF
TRBV7-9,TRBJ2-7,.,TRBD2,TGTGCCAGCAGCTCCAAAACGGGAGCGGGGGGCCTCTACGAGCAGTACTTC,CASSSKTGAGGLYEQYF
TRBV27,TRBJ2-2,.,TRBD2,TGTGCCAGCAGTTTACCGACTAGCGGGACCGGGGAGCTGTTTTTT,CASSLPTSGTGELFF
TRBV10-3,TRBJ1-5,.,TRBD1,TGTGCCATCAGTGGGGGACAGCGTAGCAATCAGCCCCAGCATTTT,CAISGGQRSNQPQHF
TRBV4-3,TRBJ1-2,.,TRBD1,TGCGCCAGCAGCCCGGACAGGGGCGCCTCGGCGGGCTACACCTTC,CASSPDRGASAGYTF
TRBV7-2,TRBJ2-3,.,TRBD2,TGTGCCAGCAGCTTAGTCGGATCGGGAGGATTGGAAGATACGCAGTATTTT,CASSLVGSGGLEDTQYF
TRBV7-2,TRBJ1-4,.,TRBD1,TGTGCCAGCAGCCCGGGACAGCGAGCAACTAATGAAAAACTGTTTTTT,CASSPGQRATNEKLFF
TRBV19,TRBJ2-1,.,.,TGTGCCAGTAGTATAGATAAGTCCGGACAGAGTTACAATGAGCAGTTCTTC,CASSIDKSGQSYNEQFF
TRBV28,TRBJ1-2,.,.,TGTGCCAGCATCGTTTCGGGACTCGTGGACTATGGCTACACCTTC,CASIVSGLVDYGYTF
TRBV28,TRBJ2-1,.,TRBD2,TGTGCCACTATATACAGTGGGCGGGAGGAGCAGTTCTTC,CATIYSGREEQFF
TRBV5-5,TRBJ2-7,once,.,TGTGCCAGCAGCTCCACAGTAAACTCCTACGAGCAGTACTTC,CASSSTVNSYEQYF
TRBV27,TRBJ2-6,.,.,TGTGCCAGCAGTTTCGTAACTGGGGCCAACGTCCTGACTTTC,CASSFVTGANVLTF
TRBV7-9,TRBJ1-3,.,.,TGTGCCAGCTCCGGGAGAGCTGGAAACACCATATATTTT,CASSGRAGNTIYF
TRBV5-1,TRBJ2-5,.,TRBD2,TGCGCCAGCAGTGATCTGGGGGAGGGGACCCAGTACTTC,CASSDLGEGTQYF
TRBV18,TRBJ1-1,once,.,TGTGCCAGCTCACAGACAGTGGAGAACACTGAAGCTTTCTTT,CASSQTVENTEAFF
TRBV29-1,TRBJ1-2,.,TRBD1,TGCAGCGTTGAGAGTTTAGGACAGGGGGATGGCTACACCTTC,CSVESLGQGDGYTF
TRBV6-4,TRBJ1-6,.,TRBD1,TGTGCCAGCAGGATCAACAGGGGCAACTCACCCCTCCACTTT,CASRINRGNSPLHF
TRBV4-3,TRBJ2-7,.,.,TGCGCCAGCAGCCAAGCGGCCTCGGGGGACTACGAGCAGTACTTC,CASSQAASGDYEQYF
TRBV25-1,TRBJ2-1,.,TRBD2,TGTGCCAGCAGAAATAGCGGGTCGGGAAATGAGCAGTTCTTC,CASRNSGSGNEQFF
TRBV7-3,TRBJ2-1,.,TRBD2,TGTGCCAGCAGCATCAAGCGGGAGGGGGTCTACAATGAGCAGTTCTTC,CASSIKREGVYNEQFF
TRBV6-5,TRBJ2-1,.,.,TGTGCCAGCAGTTACGCGACTAGATCGGGGGAGCAGTTCTTC,CASSYATRSGEQFF
TRBV7-3,TRBJ2-5,.,.,TGTGCCAGCAGCTTAAACAGGGTAGAGACCCAGTACTTC,CASSLNRVETQYF
TRBV5-1,TRBJ2-1,.,.,TGCGCCAGCAGCATACAGGGTAATGAGCAGTTCTTC,CASSIQGNEQFF
TRBV28,TRBJ1-1,few,TRBD1,TGTGCCAGCAGCGCCGGGACAGGGGGTCGGACTGAAGCTTTCTTT,CASSAGTGGRTEAFF
TRBV7-9,TRBJ2-3,.,TRBD1,TGTTCCAGCAGCCCGACAGGGGTTGAGAACACAGATACGCAGTATTTT,CSSSPTGVENTDTQYF
TRBV19,TRBJ2-5,.,.,TGTGCCAGTAGAAAGAAACTGGGGCAGCAAGAGACCCAGTACTTC,CASRKKLGQQETQYF
TRBV30,TRBJ1-1,.,.,TGTGCCTGGAGTTTAAGGGGGAACACTGAAGCTTTCTTT,CAWSLRGNTEAFF
TRBV28,TRBJ2-7,.,TRBD2,TGTGCCAGCAGTTCAATAGCGGGGGGAACCTACGAGCAGTACTTC,CASSSIAGGTYEQYF
TRBV5-1,TRBJ2-7,.,TRBD1,TGCGCCAGCAGCCTCCACCGACAGGGATTTTCCTACGAGCAGTACTTC,CASSLHRQGFSYEQYF
TRBV21-1,TRBJ2-3,.,.,TGTGCCAGCAGCCCCCGAGGGCGCACAGATACGCAGTATTTT,CASSPRGRTDTQYF
TRBV19,TRBJ1-5,.,TRBD1,TGTGCCAGCCGACAGGGAGGATTTACAGGGGTCTATAGCAATCAGCCCCAGCATTTT,CASRQGGFTGVYSNQPQHF
TRBV20-1,TRBJ1-2,.,.,TGCAGTGCTAGAACCGACAGTGGCTACACCTTC,CSARTDSGYTF